A selection of T cell receptor beta chains follows, all from one sample in a study of T cells after yellow fever vaccination. TCRdb re-called the 5' RACE reads through MiXCR, storing one row per CDR3 protein. In the table there are 500,000 to 650,000 distinct CDR3 sequences, 9% to 15% of which are singletons. The sample here was PBMCs, taken on the day of the yellow fever booster vaccination. Receptor source: a man under 40 who received the YFV17D yellow fever vaccine. CDR3s include the opening cysteine and the closing phenylalanine or tryptophan.

j_gene: TRBJ2-7; v_gene: TRBV20-1; CDR3aa: CSVKAKPTTYEQYF
j_gene: TRBJ2-7; v_gene: TRBV2; CDR3aa: CASSPGVSEQYF
j_gene: TRBJ2-1; v_gene: TRBV5-1; CDR3aa: CASSKTTGSNNEQFF
j_gene: TRBJ2-3; v_gene: TRBV20-1; CDR3aa: CSARVRGTDTQYF
j_gene: TRBJ1-4; v_gene: TRBV11-2; CDR3aa: CASSLGGRDEKLFF
j_gene: TRBJ2-5; v_gene: TRBV11-2; CDR3aa: CASSLDGRAQYF
j_gene: TRBJ2-3; v_gene: TRBV4-3; CDR3aa: CASTFSGGLTDTQYF
j_gene: TRBJ1-6; v_gene: TRBV27; CDR3aa: CASKLGWGQDSSPLHF
j_gene: TRBJ2-7; v_gene: TRBV7-2; CDR3aa: CASSADRWTYEQYF
j_gene: TRBJ2-5; v_gene: TRBV10-3; CDR3aa: CAISDSSGPRETQYF
j_gene: TRBJ2-7; v_gene: TRBV28; CDR3aa: CASRLAGSEQYF
j_gene: TRBJ1-2; v_gene: TRBV29-1; CDR3aa: CSGRLSTEGYTF
j_gene: TRBJ2-7; v_gene: TRBV3-1; CDR3aa: CASSQGLGVEQYF
j_gene: TRBJ2-7; v_gene: TRBV7-2; CDR3aa: CASSSQGGLVLTEQYF
j_gene: TRBJ2-5; v_gene: TRBV6-1; CDR3aa: CASSEARDWKETQYF
j_gene: TRBJ2-7; v_gene: TRBV28; CDR3aa: CASSYSGASYEQYF
j_gene: TRBJ2-1; v_gene: TRBV6-1; CDR3aa: CASTDRGSFGNEQFF
j_gene: TRBJ2-3; v_gene: TRBV7-2; CDR3aa: CASSLQTLAGVKDTQYF
j_gene: TRBJ2-3; v_gene: TRBV4-2; CDR3aa: CASSPEEGLSTDTQYF
j_gene: TRBJ2-3; v_gene: TRBV3-1; CDR3aa: CASSLVGQETDTQYF
j_gene: TRBJ2-3; v_gene: TRBV29-1; CDR3aa: CSVEQDSTDTQYF
j_gene: TRBJ2-2; v_gene: TRBV12-3/TRBV12-4; CDR3aa: CASSRLAGAGTGELFF
j_gene: TRBJ1-5; v_gene: TRBV6-2/TRBV6-3; CDR3aa: CASSYPDQPQHF